These 20 T cell receptor beta chains originate from one sample sequenced in a study of CD8+ T cells in alopecia areata. Sequencing relied on a cDNA template that was reverse transcribed from extracted RNA. Sequencing was performed with immunoSEQ multiplex PCR; in TCRdb, only in-frame clones are kept and a portion is missing. The top ten hold about 3.1% of the sample, which has fewer than 150,000 clones, more than 30% seen once. The sample taken for sequencing was CD4+ T cells sorted from blood. The source is a human donor with alopecia areata.

This chain connects TRBV5-1 to TRBJ1-2; D uncertain. The V end was cut by 0 bases, the J end by 6 bases, with 6 bases between. Looked up from germline, CDR1 is SGHRS and CDR2 is YFSETQ. The CDR3 runs 12 residues. CDR3 DNA sequence: TGCGCCAGCAGCTTGGATAGGGATGGCTACACCTTC. This translates into CASSLDRDGYTF.

This clone was recorded a few times. The chain uses TRBV7-2 and TRBJ1-1; a weak D match, TRBD1 (5 bases). The germline V and J ends were trimmed by 0 bases and 1 base, with 12 bases remaining between them. Germline V CDR1 and CDR2: SGHTA, FQGNSA. This CDR3 region has 16 residues. CDR3 residues: CASSLARRAGNTEAFF. CDR3 bases: TGTGCCAGCAGCTTAGCCCGCAGGGCGGGGAACACTGAAGCTTTCTTT.

This clone was counted only a few times. The J gene is TRBJ2-7, the V gene TRBV20-1; no clear D. Germline V gene data show CDR1 as DFQATT and CDR2 as SNEGSKA (reference sequence). The CDR3 is 10 amino acids. This chain's CDR3 is CRYISYEQYF. The CDR3 coding sequence is TGCCGGTATATATCCTACGAGCAGTACTTC.

The V and J genes are TRBV29-1 and TRBJ2-6; D may match TRBD1 or TRBD2 (6 bases each). The germline V gene encodes CDR1 SQVTM and CDR2 ANQGSEA. The V end lost 6 bases, the J end lost 5 bases, and 14 bases lay between the germline ends. The length of the CDR3 is 14 residues. The CDR3 is CSVVGGQRANVLTF. CDR3 sequence (DNA): TGCAGCGTCGTTGGGGGGCAAAGGGCCAACGTCCTGACTTTC.

The rearrangement links TRBV27 to TRBJ2-2; 11 bases line up with TRBD2. Germline CDR1 MNHEY, CDR2 SMNVEV (reference sequence). The CDR3 loop spans 16 amino acids. The junction had 5 bases not matched to a gene; V was cut back by 7 bases and J by 1 base. CDR3 amino acids: CASTSGLAENTGELFF. Written as DNA, the CDR3 is TGTGCCAGCACTTCGGGACTAGCGGAGAACACCGGGGAGCTGTTTTTT.

V gene TRBV13 combines with J gene TRBJ2-7, with unresolved D. This CDR3 is built from 14 residues. V gave up 5 bases and J gave up 7 bases, with 18 bases separating them. Per the germline V gene, CDR1 is PRHDT and CDR2 is FYEKMQ (reference sequence). In nucleotides, the CDR3 is TGTGCCAGCAGCCCGAACGTCCTTTCTAAGGAGCAGTACTTC. It is translated as CASSPNVLSKEQYF.

The J gene is TRBJ2-2, the V gene TRBV30; D may be TRBD1 or TRBD2 (5 bases each). The CDR3 runs to 13 residues. V shed 4 bases and J shed 6 bases, with 12 bases lying between them. Germline CDR1 reads GTSNPN; CDR2 reads SVGIG (reference sequence). CDR3 loop: CAWKRRDAGELFF. The CDR3 DNA reads as TGTGCCTGGAAACGCAGGGACGCCGGGGAGCTGTTTTTT.

The V gene is TRBV7-2, the J gene TRBJ1-1, with TRBD1 as a possible D gene (6 bases). V shed 5 bases and J shed 4 bases, with 14 bases lying between them. CDR1 and CDR2 (germline): SGHTA, FQGNSA. The CDR3 contains 14 residues. For the CDR3, the DNA is TGTGCCAGCAGCGAACAGGGTGAGGGCACTGAAGCTTTCTTT. Protein sequence: CASSEQGEGTEAFF. Full variable domain (rest looked up from reference TRBV7-2 and TRBJ1-1): GAGVSQSPSNKVTEKGKDVELRCDPISGHTALYWYRQSLGQGLEFLIYFQGNSAPDKSGLPSDRFSAERTGGSVSTLTIQRTQQEDSAVYLCASSEQGEGTEAFFGQGTRLTVV.

This clone appeared a single time. The J gene is TRBJ2-1, the V gene TRBV4-1; D is unclear. The CDR3 spans 15 residues. Trimming pared 0 bases from V and 6 bases from J, leaving 12 bases between. CDR1 is MGHRA and CDR2 is YSYEKL in the germline V gene. CDR3: CASSQDRDRFNEQFF. The CDR3 coding sequence is TGCGCCAGCAGCCAAGACCGAGACCGATTCAATGAGCAGTTCTTC.

The genes are TRBV5-1 and TRBJ2-3, with 9 bases fitting TRBD2. The CDR3 is 15 amino acids. The junction had 0 bases not matched to a gene; V was cut back by 0 bases and J by 1 base. Germline CDR1 reads SGHRS; CDR2 reads YFSETQ. The CDR3 region is CASSLGTSGTDTQYF. The CDR3, as DNA: TGCGCCAGCAGCTTGGGGACTAGCGGCACAGATACGCAGTATTTT. The full variable domain, rest sourced from reference TRBV5-1 and TRBJ2-3, is KAGVTQTPRYLIKTRGQQVTLSCSPISGHRSVSWYQQTPGQGLQFLFEYFSETQRNKGNFPGRFSGRQFSNSRSEMNVSTLELGDSALYLCASSLGTSGTDTQYFGPGTRLTVL.

This chain links TRBV28 with TRBJ2-5; D not certain. V shed 6 bases and J shed 9 bases, with 17 bases lying between them. Germline loops: CDR1 MDHEN, CDR2 SYDVKM. The CDR3 spans 13 residues. The CDR3 DNA reads as TGTGCCAGCAGCCTCCAAACGCCAGGTGCCCAGTACTTC. It is translated as CASSLQTPGAQYF.

This clone was seen a handful of times. The J gene is TRBJ2-7, the V gene TRBV29-1; 7 bases are a match to TRBD1. Germline-derived CDR1 and CDR2 are SQVTM and ANQGSEA. The CDR3 contains 13 residues. The trim removed 6 bases at V and 8 bases at J, leaving 13 bases unmatched. CDR3 sequence reads: CSVGSTQGFKQYF. The DNA of the CDR3 is TGCAGCGTAGGAAGCACACAGGGGTTCAAGCAGTACTTC.

The rearrangement links TRBV19 to TRBJ2-7; D is perhaps TRBD1 (5 bases). The germline V gene encodes CDR1 LNHDA and CDR2 SQIVND (reference sequence). Trimming cost V 3 bases and J 1 base, with 13 bases left between them. The CDR3 spans 15 residues. CDR3 sequence reads: CASSMQGVHSYEQYF. CDR3 sequence (DNA): TGTGCCAGTAGTATGCAAGGGGTCCATTCCTACGAGCAGTACTTC.

In the case of this clone: This may be a read error: a much more frequent sequence differs by one nucleotide. The V and J genes are TRBV7-3 and TRBJ2-3; D not certain. With 1 base removed from V and 1 base from J, the gap between germline ends came to 3 bases. Germline V gene lookup returns CDR1 SGHTA and CDR2 FQGTGA. The length of the CDR3 is 13 residues. CDR3 amino acids: CASSLKGTDTQYF. In nucleotides, the CDR3 is TGTGCCAGCAGCTTAAAGGGCACAGATACGCAGTATTTT.

This clone has only a few counts. CDR3: CSAWNRLQETQYF. The CDR3 coding sequence is TGCAGCGCCTGGAACAGGCTCCAAGAGACCCAGTACTTC. The chain has TRBV29-1 and TRBJ2-5; D is perhaps TRBD1 (5 bases). The CDR3 extends over 13 amino acids. V shed 7 bases and J shed 1 base, with 13 bases lying between them. The germline CDR1 and CDR2 sequences are SQVTM and ANQGSEA. The whole variable domain, filled in from reference TRBV29-1 and TRBJ2-5, reads SAVISQKPSRDICQRGTSLTIQCQVDSQVTMMFWYRQQPGQSLTLIATANQGSEATYESGFVIDKFPISRPNLTFSTLTVSNMSPEDSSIYLCSAWNRLQETQYFGPGTRLLVL.

This chain connects TRBV28 to TRBJ2-1, with D possibly matching TRBD1 (5 bases). Germline V gene lookup returns CDR1 MDHEN and CDR2 SYDVKM. This CDR3 region has 14 residues. V lost 3 bases, J lost 6 bases, and 12 bases lay in between. DNA of the CDR3: TGTGCCAGCAGTTTGCAGGGTCGAGGCAATGAGCAGTTCTTC. Protein: CASSLQGRGNEQFF.

The V and J genes are TRBV29-1 and TRBJ1-2; 9 bases line up with TRBD1. V gave up 6 bases and J gave up 8 bases; unmatched junction bases: 10. The CDR3 consists of 13 residues. Per the germline V gene, CDR1 is SQVTM and CDR2 is ANQGSEA. CDR3: CSVPGQGLIGYTF. The CDR3 DNA reads TGCAGCGTACCGGGACAGGGCCTTATCGGCTACACCTTC.

This clone has a handful of counts. The chain employs TRBV7-2 and TRBJ2-7; tentative D call: TRBD1 (5 bases). The CDR3 is made up of 14 amino acids. CDR1 and CDR2 (germline): SGHTA, FQGNSA. V was pared by 1 base and J by 3 bases, with 10 bases between. Written as DNA, the CDR3 is TGTGCCAGCAGCTTAGGGGGCAGCGACTACGAGCAGTACTTC. Protein product: CASSLGGSDYEQYF.

This clone was counted a few times. The J gene is TRBJ2-2, the V gene TRBV29-1, with 8 nucleotides matching TRBD2. This CDR3 region has 13 residues. The germline gives CDR1 SQVTM, CDR2 ANQGSEA. After removal of 3 bases from V and 5 bases from J, the junction contained 2 bases not matched to a gene. The CDR3 reads CSVDRGRTGELFF. CDR3 DNA sequence: TGCAGCGTTGATCGCGGGAGGACCGGGGAGCTGTTTTTT.

The chain recombines TRBV30 with TRBJ1-5; maybe TRBD1 (6 bases). The length of the CDR3 is 13 residues. Looked up from germline, CDR1 is GTSNPN and CDR2 is SVGIG (reference sequence). The ends were cut back, 7 bases at V and 3 bases at J, with 13 bases in the middle. Written as DNA, the CDR3 is TGTGCCTTCGGGGGGCAGGACAATCAGCCCCAGCATTTT. Its protein product is CAFGGQDNQPQHF.